The T cell receptor beta chain described here comes from a study of control samples from healthy donors and cancer patients. This clone was picked up one time. Libraries were prepared by immunoSEQ multiplex PCR; TCRdb keeps only in-frame clonotypes and omits some of them. This repertoire shows roughly 50,000 clones, over 85% found once; its top ten account for around 0.8%. The germline CDR1 and CDR2 sequences are SNHLY and FYNNEI. The CDR3 runs to 15 residues. The V and J ends lost 4 bases and 8 bases, in that order; junction bases with no gene match: 9. The sequence was collected from a man aged 30-40 years with colorectal cancer. The chain links TRBV2 to TRBJ1-4; TRBD1 aligns across 8 bases. The sample comprised PBMCs. As DNA, the CDR3 is TGTGCCAGCAGTGCCGACCGGACAGGGTCGGAAAAACTGTTTTTT. Residues: CASSADRTGSEKLFF. Full variable domain (missing parts from reference TRBV2 and TRBJ1-4): EPEVTQTPSHQVTQMGQEVILRCVPISNHLYFYWYRQILGQKVEFLVSFYNNEISEKSEIFDDQFSVERPDGSNFTLKIRSTKLEDSAMYFCASSADRTGSEKLFFGSGTQLSVL.